This T cell receptor beta chain comes out of a study of TIL therapy for anti-PD-1-resistant metastatic lung cancer. Study-wide results and limits: Patients were highly selected, enriched for treatment-naive, never-smoker and oncogene-addicted cases.

Sequencing used immunoSEQ v3. Profiling relied on immunoSEQ multiplex PCR, and the TCRdb table lists in-frame clones only, not all of them. The sample contains tens of thousands of clones, 70% to 75% of which appear only once. The time point denotes: pre-treatment sample, taken before nivolumab and TIL therapy. Details on this clone: The antigen remains unidentified.

The sequencing here drew on blood, taken at baseline. This sequence was found in a person between 25 and 80 years old with non-small cell lung cancer.

This chain's CDR3 is CASSPQDRDEYEQYF. The CDR3 nucleotides read TGTGCCAGTAGTCCCCAGGACAGGGACGAATACGAGCAGTACTTC. The chain joins TRBV19 to TRBJ2-7; 8 bases are shared with TRBD1. The length of the CDR3 is 15 residues. The trim removed 5 bases at V and 4 bases at J, leaving 10 bases unmatched. CDR1 and CDR2 from the germline V gene are LNHDA and SQIVND (reference sequence).